This T cell receptor beta chain was identified in a study of cytomegalovirus exposure and HLA in healthy donors. Study-level findings and limits: CMV serostatus was the only recorded immune exposure for donors.

The V gene lost 7 bases and the J gene lost 5 bases, with 14 bases spanning the gap. This CDR3 region has 13 residues. CDR1 LNHDA and CDR2 SQIVND come from the germline V gene (reference sequence). In the case of this clone: Its matching antigen is unknown.

Vbeta (60) and Jbeta (13) primers were used in the PCR. The assay was immunoSEQ multiplex PCR, and TCRdb's table has in-frame clones only and misses some. Of about 120,000 clones listed, 80% are singletons. The receptor was isolated from a man in his thirties or forties in good health and CMV-seropositive. The specimen was PBMCs. The chain links TRBV19 to TRBJ1-1, with a possible D match to TRBD1 (5 bases). CDR3 loop: CASTPRRDTEAFF. The CDR3 DNA follows: TGTGCCAGTACCCCGCGCAGGGATACTGAAGCTTTCTTT.